The clone carrying this TCR beta chain has ten or more counts. RNA transcripts were the template for amplifying TCR beta CDR3 regions. HTBI primers drove first-round RT-PCR of the TCR CDR3. TCRdb re-analysed the multiplex PCR reads in MiXCR, keeping a single row per CDR3 protein. The sample shows 530,000 or so distinct CDR3 sequences, about half of them seen only once. The data are from a study of T cells in Graves' hyperthyroidism and ophthalmopathy. What was sequenced was peripheral blood or thyroid tissue (not recorded which). This receptor was taken from a woman aged 18-35 years with Graves' hyperthyroidism.

CDR3: CASSPGLGGETQYF. The CDR3 region has the DNA TGTGCCAGCAGTCCCGGACTAGGGGGAGAGACCCAGTACTTC. The chain links TRBV12-3 or TRBV12-4 to TRBJ2-5, with a tentative D call TRBD2 (7 bases). The CDR3 runs to 14 residues. Trimming removed 5 bases at V and 4 bases at J, with 14 bases between.